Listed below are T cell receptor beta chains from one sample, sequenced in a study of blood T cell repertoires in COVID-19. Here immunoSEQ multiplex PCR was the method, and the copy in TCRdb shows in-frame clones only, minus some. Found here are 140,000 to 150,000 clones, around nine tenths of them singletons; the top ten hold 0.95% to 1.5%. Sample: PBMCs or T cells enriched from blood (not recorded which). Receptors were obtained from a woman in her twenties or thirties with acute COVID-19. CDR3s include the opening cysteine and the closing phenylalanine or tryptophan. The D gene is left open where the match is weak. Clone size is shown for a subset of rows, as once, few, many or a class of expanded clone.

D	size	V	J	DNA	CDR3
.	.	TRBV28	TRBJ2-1	TGTGCCAGCAGGAGTCCAATGGAGCAGTTCTTC	CASRSPMEQFF
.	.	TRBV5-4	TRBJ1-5	TGTGCCAGCAGCTTTGGGGTAGGGGTGGATCAGCCCCAGCATTTT	CASSFGVGVDQPQHF
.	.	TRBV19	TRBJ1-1	TGTGCCAGTAGTAATTACGGGGACACTGAAGCTTTCTTT	CASSNYGDTEAFF
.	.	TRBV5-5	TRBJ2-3	TGTGCCAGCAGCTTGGAGATGGCGGGCGAGGGAACAGATACGCAGTATTTT	CASSLEMAGEGTDTQYF
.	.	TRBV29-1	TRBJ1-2	TGCAGCGCCTCCACTTCTTATGGCTACACCTTC	CSASTSYGYTF
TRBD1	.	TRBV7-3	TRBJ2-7	TGTGCCAGCAGCTCCGGTACAGGGGTTCTGTACTTC	CASSSGTGVLYF
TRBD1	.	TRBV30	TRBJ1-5	TGTGCCTGGAGTCCCCAGGACAGGCTAGGTCAGCCCCAGCATTTT	CAWSPQDRLGQPQHF
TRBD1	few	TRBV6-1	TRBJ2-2	TGTGCCAGCAGTGATTGGTACAGGGGAGAAAACACCGGGGAGCTGTTTTTT	CASSDWYRGENTGELFF
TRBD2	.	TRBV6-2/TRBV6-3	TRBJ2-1	TGTGCCAGCAGTTATGCCCCACATAATCCGACTAGCGGGAGCGGAAATGAGCAGTTCTTC	CASSYAPHNPTSGSGNEQFF
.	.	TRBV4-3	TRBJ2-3	TGCGCCAGCAGCCTCCACCGGGACACAGACACAGATACGCAGTATTTT	CASSLHRDTDTDTQYF
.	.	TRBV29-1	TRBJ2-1	TGCAGCGTTGAAGCGGGGGTGCGGATTCTTTTGGATGAGCAGTTCTTC	CSVEAGVRILLDEQFF
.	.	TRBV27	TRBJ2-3	TGTGCCAGCAGTCGGTCGGGGGATACGCAGTATTTT	CASSRSGDTQYF
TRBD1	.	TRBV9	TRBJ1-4	TGTGCCAGCAGCGCGGGACAGGGGGTTGAAAAACTGTTTTTT	CASSAGQGVEKLFF
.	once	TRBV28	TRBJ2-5	TGTGCCAGCAGTGGGGCTGGACGGAACCAAGAGACCCAGTACTTC	CASSGAGRNQETQYF
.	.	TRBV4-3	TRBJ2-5	TGCGCCAGCAGCCAAGGGGACTCGTCTTGGGAGACCCAGTACTTC	CASSQGDSSWETQYF
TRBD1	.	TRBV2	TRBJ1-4	TGTGCCAGCAGTGGGATTAGGACAGGCCTTACTAATGAAAAACTGTTTTTT	CASSGIRTGLTNEKLFF
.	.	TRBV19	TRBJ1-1	TGTGCCAGTAGTACCGGGGGACCCTCAATCGGGATACACACTGAAGCTTTCTTT	CASSTGGPSIGIHTEAFF
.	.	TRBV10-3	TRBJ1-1	TGTGCCATCAGTGAATCCCGGGTCCTAGAATGGGACACTGAAGCTTTCTTT	CAISESRVLEWDTEAFF
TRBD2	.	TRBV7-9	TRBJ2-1	TGTGCCAGCAGCTTAGCCGCAGGACTAGCCTACAATGAGCAGTTCTTC	CASSLAAGLAYNEQFF
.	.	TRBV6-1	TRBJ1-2	TGTGCCAGCAGTGAAGAGGGGTTTCGATCGCGAGGCTACACCTTC	CASSEEGFRSRGYTF
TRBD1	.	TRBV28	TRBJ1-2	TGTGCCAGCAGGGCGGGGGACAGGGTTCACTATGGCTACACCTTC	CASRAGDRVHYGYTF
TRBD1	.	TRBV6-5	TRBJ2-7	TGTGCCAGCAGTTACCATACAGGGGGCACCTACGAGCAGTACTTC	CASSYHTGGTYEQYF
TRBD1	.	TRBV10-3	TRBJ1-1	TGTGCCATCGGGACAGGCTTTGAAGCTTTCTTT	CAIGTGFEAFF
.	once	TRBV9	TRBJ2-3	TGTGCCAGCAGCGTATCCAGTGCCGGGGATACGCAGTATTTT	CASSVSSAGDTQYF